Listed here are 27 T cell receptor beta chains from one sample, sequenced in a study of cytomegalovirus exposure and HLA in healthy donors (dated by TCRdb to about 2017). Library creation used the immunoSEQ multiplex PCR assay. TCRdb took over this immuneACCESS table, retaining in-frame rearrangements with V and J assigned. Such tables are incomplete; in checked studies, under half of the missing clones stem from an unresolved V gene, and the remainder is unexplained. This sample is represented by approximately 71,000 clones; about 94% of them were singletons. 1% of the sample lies in the top ten. Sequenced input: PBMCs. The receptors originated from a woman between 18 and 29 years old in good health and CMV-seronegative.

This clone was observed a single time. The rearrangement joins TRBV5-6 to TRBJ2-3, with a weak D call TRBD2 (5 bases). CDR3 length equals 16 residues. Germline-derived CDR1 and CDR2 are SGHDT and YYEEEE. V dropped 0 bases and J dropped 1 base, with 12 bases sitting between them. CDR3 region: CASSLASSGRTDTQYF. The DNA for the CDR3 is TGTGCCAGCAGCTTGGCATCCAGCGGCCGCACAGATACGCAGTATTTT.

The V call is TRBV7-2, the J call TRBJ2-3, with D perhaps TRBD2 (5 bases). From germline, CDR1 is SGHTA and CDR2 FQGNSA. Trimming stripped 5 bases from V and 3 bases from J, with 9 bases between. The CDR3 length is 13 residues. CDR3 loop: CASSPGRTDTQYF. The CDR3 DNA reads TGTGCCAGCAGCCCGGGGAGAACAGATACGCAGTATTTT.

This clone appeared once. The V call is TRBV28, the J call TRBJ1-2; perhaps TRBD1 as D (5 bases). Germline-derived CDR1 and CDR2 are MDHEN and SYDVKM. The CDR3 spans 14 residues. Trimming removed 3 bases at V and 0 bases at J, with 8 bases between. The CDR3 nucleotides are TGTGCCAGCAGTTTCGCGGGGGCTAACTATGGCTACACCTTC. Encoded protein: CASSFAGANYGYTF.

The chain carries TRBV6-4 and TRBJ1-1; TRBD1 aligns across 8 bases. CDR3 size: 14 residues. Per the germline V gene, CDR1 is MRHNA and CDR2 is SNTAGT. V shed 6 bases, J shed 9 bases, and the junction held 12 bases outside the gene matches. This CDR3 is CASSDTNRGTKAFF. In DNA, the CDR3 is TGTGCCAGCAGCGACACAAACAGGGGGACAAAAGCTTTCTTT.

V gene TRBV9 combines with J gene TRBJ2-1; 10 nucleotides align to TRBD2. CDR1 and CDR2 from the germline V gene are SGDLS and YYNGEE. V gave up 3 bases and J gave up 7 bases; unmatched junction bases: 10. This CDR3 region has 16 residues. The CDR3 DNA reads TGTGCCAGCAGCGCGGTAGCGGGAGGCATTACAAATGAGCAGTTCTTC. Its protein is CASSAVAGGITNEQFF.

This chain links TRBV7-6 with TRBJ1-5; TRBD1 might be the D (5 bases). CDR1 is SGHVS and CDR2 is FNYEAQ in the germline V gene. V lost 1 base and J lost 0, with 10 bases in between. The CDR3 totals 16 residues. The CDR3 DNA sequence: TGTGCCAGCAGCTTAGGAGGCAGGGTTAGCAATCAGCCCCAGCATTTT. The encoded protein is CASSLGGRVSNQPQHF.

The gene calls are TRBV10-3 and TRBJ2-7; 15 nucleotides match TRBD2. The CDR3 runs to 16 residues. V was pared by 10 bases and J by 0 bases, with 7 bases of the junction left unmatched. Germline CDR1 ENHRY, CDR2 SYGVKD. Here the CDR3 reads CATRTSGRASSYEQYF. The CDR3 DNA is TGTGCCACCAGGACTAGCGGGAGGGCGAGCTCCTACGAGCAGTACTTC.

This clone appeared once. V usage is TRBV6-5 and J usage is TRBJ1-1, with D uncertain. Trimming stripped 2 bases from V and 5 bases from J, with 9 bases between. The CDR3 totals 13 residues. Germline CDR1 reads MNHEY; CDR2 reads SVGAGI. Written as DNA, the CDR3 is TGTGCCAGCAGTTACCTTCTAAGTACTGAAGCTTTCTTT. It yields the protein CASSYLLSTEAFF.

The V gene is TRBV28, the J gene TRBJ1-1; 9 nucleotides align to TRBD1. V lost 7 bases and J lost 0; bases outside the gene matches: 9. There are 16 residues in the CDR3. Germline lookup yields CDR1 MDHEN and CDR2 SYDVKM. The CDR3 region is CASTTATGGLNTEAFF. CDR3 DNA: TGTGCCAGCACCACCGCGACAGGGGGTTTGAACACTGAAGCTTTCTTT.

The chain has TRBV30 and TRBJ2-5; the D is unclear. The CDR3 loop spans 13 amino acids. V lost 1 base and J 5 bases, leaving 11 bases between the germline ends. CDR1 is GTSNPN, CDR2 SVGIG, per germline (reference sequence). CDR3 protein: CAWSGMTRETQYF. CDR3 DNA sequence: TGTGCCTGGAGTGGAATGACGAGGGAGACCCAGTACTTC.

CDR3 sequence (DNA): TGCGCCAGCAGCCAAGAGGCAGGACTAGCGGACTTCAATGAGCAGTTCTTC. Translated, it gives CASSQEAGLADFNEQFF. The rearrangement joins TRBV4-3 to TRBJ2-1; TRBD2 matches at 10 bases. The CDR3 contains 17 residues. V shed 0 bases and J 6 bases; nucleotides not matched to a gene: 8. The germline V gene has CDR1 LGHNA and CDR2 YSLEER.

The chain combines TRBV4-3 with TRBJ2-4; 10 bases match TRBD1. Germline lookup yields CDR1 LGHNA and CDR2 YSLEER. After removal of 4 bases from V and 2 bases from J, the junction contained 11 bases not matched to a gene. CDR3 length: 18 residues. CDR3 region: CASSPQVAGQGSKNIQYF. The CDR3 coding sequence is TGCGCCAGCAGCCCCCAAGTCGCGGGACAGGGGTCCAAAAACATTCAGTACTTC.

This rearrangement joins TRBV30 to TRBJ2-7; TRBD1 matches at 8 bases. CDR1 and CDR2 from the germline V gene are GTSNPN and SVGIG (reference sequence). The trim removed 2 bases at V and 6 bases at J, leaving 6 bases unmatched. This CDR3 is built from 13 residues. The CDR3 sequence: CAWSYTTGAEQYF. DNA for the CDR3: TGTGCCTGGAGTTACACGACAGGGGCCGAGCAGTACTTC.

V gene TRBV7-8 combines with J gene TRBJ2-5, with TRBD2 as a possible D gene (7 bases). Trimming took off 1 base at V and 5 bases at J, with 14 bases between the two ends. The CDR3 is 15 residues long. Germline CDR1 is SGHVS and CDR2 is FQNEAQ. The CDR3: CASSLGRGARETQYF. The CDR3 bases are TGTGCCAGCAGCTTAGGTCGGGGGGCAAGGGAGACCCAGTACTTC.

The gene calls are TRBV7-5 and TRBJ2-7; the D call in the table, TRBD1, was not verified against the DNA. TRBV7-5 is a known pseudogene. The CDR3 contains 14 residues. CDR3 coding DNA: TGTGTCAGAAGCCCGACCGGACAGCTCTACGAGCAGTACTTC. As protein: CVRSPTGQLYEQYF.

Remarks on this clone: A read error may produce the germline difference seen at one junction end. The gene calls are TRBV28 and TRBJ2-2, with D perhaps TRBD2 (5 bases). CDR1 is MDHEN, CDR2 SYDVKM, per germline. The CDR3 is 15 residues long. DNA of the CDR3: TGTGCCAGCAGTTTTAGTCAGCTTAACACCGGGAAGCTGTTTTTT. Translation gives CASSFSQLNTGKLFF.

The chain combines TRBV9 with TRBJ2-7, with 7 bases fitting TRBD1. Germline V gives CDR1 SGDLS, CDR2 YYNGEE. CDR3 length: 14 residues. V was pared by 3 bases and J by 0 bases, with 3 bases of the junction left unmatched. The CDR3 region is CASSAGQASYEQYF. The CDR3 DNA is TGTGCCAGCAGCGCAGGACAGGCCTCCTACGAGCAGTACTTC. Together with reference TRBV9 and TRBJ2-7, the CDR3 gives the full variable domain: DSGVTQTPKHLITATGQRVTLRCSPRSGDLSVYWYQQSLDQGLQFLIQYYNGEERAKGNILERFSAQQFPDLHSELNLSSLELGDSALYFCASSAGQASYEQYFGPGTRLTVT.

The gene calls are TRBV7-6 and TRBJ2-3, with 10 bases matching TRBD2. The CDR3 has 16 amino acids. The V and J ends lost 2 bases and 4 bases, in that order; junction bases with no gene match: 6. CDR1 and CDR2 (germline): SGHVS, FNYEAQ. The CDR3 sequence: CASSLLGLAGADTQYF. The CDR3 nucleotides are TGTGCCAGCAGCTTATTAGGGCTAGCGGGGGCAGATACGCAGTATTTT.

The chain recombines TRBV6-5 with TRBJ2-5; 7 bases line up with TRBD1. The CDR3 contains 15 residues. Germline V CDR1 and CDR2: MNHEY, SVGAGI. Trimming at V came to 0 bases and at J to 4 bases, leaving 5 bases not matched to a gene. The CDR3 nucleotides read TGTGCCAGCAGTTACTCGACAGGGACCCGAGAGACCCAGTACTTC. Translating gives CASSYSTGTRETQYF.

The count of this clone is one. The rearrangement uses TRBV4-2 and TRBJ2-2, with no clear D. The germline CDR1 and CDR2 sequences are LGHNA and YNFKEQ. Trimming pared 0 bases from V and 0 bases from J, leaving 8 bases between. The CDR3 covers 16 residues. CDR3 residues: CASSQDVAANTGELFF. In DNA, the CDR3 is TGTGCCAGCAGCCAAGATGTGGCCGCGAACACCGGGGAGCTGTTTTTT.

The V and J genes are TRBV7-8 and TRBJ2-1; D not resolved. V was shortened by 0 bases and J by 12 bases, with 9 bases between the two germline ends. Germline loops: CDR1 SGHVS, CDR2 FQNEAQ. The CDR3 length is 12 residues. CDR3 coding DNA: TGTGCCAGCAGCTTAGCAGACTCTGGGCAGTTCTTC. This codes for CASSLADSGQFF. The full variable domain, rest sourced from reference TRBV7-8 and TRBJ2-1, is GAGVSQSPRYKVAKRGQDVALRCDPISGHVSLFWYQQALGQGPEFLTYFQNEAQLDKSGLPSDRFFAERPEGSVSTLKIQRTQQEDSAVYLCASSLADSGQFFGPGTRLTVL.

This clone was found once. This sequence joins TRBV21-1 and TRBJ2-7; the D segment call TRBD1 is taken from the table without a DNA check. TRBV21-1 is a listed pseudogene. The CDR3 is 15 residues long. In DNA, the CDR3 is TGTGCCAGCAGCAGAGCGGAGACAGGGACCTACGAGCAGTACTTC. Protein sequence: CASSRAETGTYEQYF.

This sequence joins TRBV19 and TRBJ1-2; 7 bases are shared with TRBD1. This CDR3 has 13 amino acids. J gave up 7 bases and V 10 bases, and 12 bases lay outside the gene matches. The germline gives CDR1 LNHDA, CDR2 SQIVND (reference sequence). In nucleotides, the CDR3 is TGTGCCACCCATGCAGGGGGTTCGAGTGGCTACACCTTC. The encoded protein is CATHAGGSSGYTF. Using reference TRBV19 and TRBJ1-2 for the parts outside the CDR3, the full variable domain is DGGITQSPKYLFRKEGQNVTLSCEQNLNHDAMYWYRQDPGQGLRLIYYSQIVNDFQKGDIAEGYSVSREKKESFPLTVTSAQKNPTAFYLCATHAGGSSGYTFGSGTRLTVV.

V gene TRBV12-5 combines with J gene TRBJ1-5; perhaps TRBD1 as D (5 bases). Germline CDR1 is LGHNT and CDR2 is FRNRAP. The V end lost 0 bases, the J end lost 1 base, and 13 bases lay between the germline ends. CDR3 length: 17 residues. The CDR3 region is CASGLVLGRASNQPQHF. The CDR3 DNA is TGTGCTAGTGGTTTGGTACTTGGCAGGGCGAGCAATCAGCCCCAGCATTTT.

The chain has TRBV19 and TRBJ2-3; 7 bases are shared with TRBD2. Trimming took 4 bases from V and 5 from J; bases not matched to a gene: 9. This CDR3 is built from 15 residues. CDR1 LNHDA and CDR2 SQIVND come from the germline V gene (reference sequence). CDR3 bases: TGTGCCAGTAGTAAATTCGGGGCGGGGGAAGATACGCAGTATTTT. This translates into CASSKFGAGEDTQYF.

This chain uses TRBV29-1 with TRBJ2-7; 14 nucleotides match TRBD2. CDR3 length: 13 residues. J gave up 6 bases and V 5 bases, and 3 bases lay outside the gene matches. CDR1 and CDR2 (germline): SQVTM, ANQGSEA. The DNA for the CDR3 is TGCAGCGTTAGGACTAGCGGGAGGTTCGAGCAGTACTTC. Amino acid sequence: CSVRTSGRFEQYF.

In DNA, the CDR3 is TGCGCCAGCAGTCACACCGGGACAGGGAATCAGCCCCAGCATTTT. It specifies CASSHTGTGNQPQHF. The chain carries TRBV23-1 and TRBJ1-5, with 9 bases that match TRBD1. TRBV23-1 is noted as an ORF with a role that remains uncertain. With V trimmed by 3 bases and J by 4 bases, 4 bases remained unmatched. The CDR3 totals 15 residues.